These 17 T cell receptor beta chains share one sample of origin, sequenced in a study of response to subunit inactivated influenza vaccine. Each CDR3 protein gets one entry after TCRdb re-called the RT-PCR reads with MiXCR. This sample has around 500,000 distinct CDR3 sequences, with 10% to 11% found just once. Sequenced here: PBMCs from blood, sampled more than 35 days after vaccination. The receptor source for this set is a man aged 50-59 years who received an inactivated influenza vaccine.

This chain connects TRBV20-1 to TRBJ1-1, with TRBD1 matching 7 bases. The CDR3 is 11 amino acids. The germline CDR1 and CDR2 sequences are DFQATT and SNEGSKA (reference sequence). The CDR3 DNA sequence: TGCAGGAGCCAGGGGGGCACTGAAGCTTTCTTT. It is translated as CRSQGGTEAFF.

In its sample, this clonotype was seen a few times. The rearrangement uses TRBV24-1 and TRBJ2-2; D is possibly TRBD1 (5 bases). Germline V gene data show CDR1 as KGHDR and CDR2 as SFDVKD. The CDR3 loop spans 15 amino acids. Trimming pared 2 bases from V and 2 bases from J, leaving 8 bases between. DNA of the CDR3: TGTGCCACCAGTGATTACACAGGCAACACCGGGGAGCTGTTTTTT. It is translated as CATSDYTGNTGELFF.

This chain links TRBV7-3 with TRBJ2-1, with a weak D call TRBD2 (7 bases). This CDR3 contains 15 residues. Trimming cost V 5 bases and J 6 bases, with 17 bases left between them. Germline V lookup: CDR1 SGHTA, CDR2 FQGTGA. The CDR3 loop is CASSGRGGALNEQFF. As DNA, the CDR3 is TGTGCCAGCAGCGGAAGGGGGGGGGCCCTCAATGAGCAGTTCTTC. Supplemented by reference TRBV7-3 and TRBJ2-1, the full variable domain reads GAGVSQTPSNKVTEKGKYVELRCDPISGHTALYWYRQSLGQGPEFLIYFQGTGAADDSGLPNDRFFAVRPEGSVSTLKIQRTERGDSAVYLCASSGRGGALNEQFFGPGTRLTVL.

This sequence joins TRBV7-8 and TRBJ2-4; 7 nucleotides line up with TRBD2. V gave up 5 bases and J gave up 6 bases; unmatched junction bases: 13. CDR3 length: 16 residues. Germline V gives CDR1 SGHVS, CDR2 FQNEAQ. CDR3 DNA sequence: TGTGCCAGCAGCCCGAGACGGGGGGATTTATCAAACATTCAGTACTTC. Amino acids: CASSPRRGDLSNIQYF.

This clonotype was detected a few times. The chain couples TRBV27 to TRBJ2-7; 7 nucleotides align to TRBD2. This CDR3 is 15 amino acids long. The germline V gene encodes CDR1 MNHEY and CDR2 SMNVEV (reference sequence). Trimming took 8 bases from V and 3 from J; bases not matched to a gene: 13. The CDR3 region is CASAPSGLVVYEQYF. CDR3 nucleotides: TGTGCCAGCGCCCCTTCCGGACTAGTCGTCTACGAGCAGTACTTC.

In its sample, this clonotype was seen a few times. The chain couples TRBV12-3 or TRBV12-4 to TRBJ2-7; TRBD2 matches 7 bases. The CDR3 contains 15 residues. V trimming: 1 base; J trimming: 6 bases; junction bases outside the gene matches: 9. The CDR3 DNA sequence: TGTGCCAGCAGTTTAGTTCCTAGCGGTTTAGGCGAGCAGTACTTC. Its protein is CASSLVPSGLGEQYF.

Ten or more counts support this clonotype. V usage is TRBV29-1 and J usage is TRBJ1-1; tentatively, D is TRBD1 (5 bases). Per germline, CDR1 SQVTM and CDR2 ANQGSEA. Between the trimmed V and J ends, which lost 6 bases and 2 bases, there was a span of 10 bases. There are 12 residues in the CDR3. The DNA of the CDR3 is TGCAGCGTGGTCAGGGTAAACACTGAAGCTTTCTTT. Its protein product is CSVVRVNTEAFF.

This clonotype came up a few times. V gene TRBV20-1 combines with J gene TRBJ2-3, with 11 bases fitting TRBD2. CDR3 length: 15 residues. Germline values: CDR1 DFQATT, CDR2 SNEGSKA (reference sequence). J gave up 2 bases and V 4 bases, and 5 bases lay outside the gene matches. This CDR3 reads CSAMGTSGNTDTQYF. In DNA, the CDR3 is TGCAGTGCTATGGGGACTAGCGGAAACACAGATACGCAGTATTTT.

The gene calls are TRBV20-1 and TRBJ2-1; 9 bases are a match to TRBD2. Germline V lookup: CDR1 DFQATT, CDR2 SNEGSKA (reference sequence). Trimming cost V 6 bases and J 4 bases; bases outside gene matches: 7. The CDR3 consists of 14 residues. CDR3 protein: CSARGGGSYNEQFF. CDR3 coding DNA: TGCAGTGCACGCGGGGGGGGTTCTTACAATGAGCAGTTCTTC.

The rearrangement links TRBV7-9 to TRBJ2-2; D is uncertain. The germline V gene has CDR1 SEHNR and CDR2 FQNEAQ (reference sequence). The CDR3 consists of 13 residues. Trimming took off 5 bases at V and 2 bases at J, with 6 bases between the two ends. The CDR3 nucleotides are TGTGCCAGCAGCGTATTAAACACCGGGGAGCTGTTTTTT. As protein: CASSVLNTGELFF.

This chain links TRBV7-9 with TRBJ2-3; tentative D call: TRBD1 (6 bases). V was pared by 5 bases and J by 7 bases, with 10 bases between. There are 12 residues in the CDR3. Germline CDR1 SEHNR, CDR2 FQNEAQ (reference sequence). The CDR3 here is CASSPTGYTQYF. DNA for the CDR3: TGTGCCAGCAGCCCGACAGGCTATACGCAGTATTTT.

Ten or more counts support this clonotype. The rearrangement links TRBV29-1 to TRBJ2-7; D is unresolved. The length of the CDR3 is 14 residues. Germline V CDR1 and CDR2: SQVTM, ANQGSEA. V was cut by 2 bases and J by 3 bases, with 14 bases left in between. The CDR3 here is CSVEWKGNDYEQYF. CDR3 DNA: TGCAGCGTTGAATGGAAAGGGAATGACTACGAGCAGTACTTC.

This clonotype was seen only a few times. The J gene is TRBJ1-2, the V gene TRBV20-1; D uncertain. V was cut by 7 bases and J by 6 bases, with 12 bases left in between. Germline V gene lookup returns CDR1 DFQATT and CDR2 SNEGSKA (reference sequence). The CDR3 extends over 11 amino acids. The CDR3 is CSVLRSHGYTF. The CDR3 DNA reads as TGCAGTGTCCTGAGGTCCCATGGCTACACCTTC.

The rearrangement uses TRBV12-3 or TRBV12-4 and TRBJ2-1; possibly TRBD1 for D (6 bases). This CDR3 spans 13 amino acids. The germline V and J ends were trimmed by 1 base and 9 bases, with 10 bases remaining between them. The CDR3 loop is CASSLGTVSEQFF. The CDR3 DNA sequence: TGTGCCAGCAGTTTAGGGACAGTCTCTGAGCAGTTCTTC.

Only a few counts were recorded for this clonotype. The chain recombines TRBV10-3 with TRBJ2-1, with 7 bases fitting TRBD2. The J segment lost 4 bases and the V segment lost 11 bases, leaving 14 bases of the junction unmatched. Germline loops: CDR1 ENHRY, CDR2 SYGVKD. The CDR3 covers 15 residues. CDR3 nucleotide sequence: TGTGCCGCACGAGCCGGGGAGCGGGGATACAATGAGCAGTTCTTC. This encodes CAARAGERGYNEQFF.

This clonotype was seen only a few times. The genes are TRBV7-9 and TRBJ2-7, with 7 bases that match TRBD1. Germline CDR1 and CDR2: SEHNR and FQNEAQ (reference sequence). Trimming cost V 5 bases and J 2 bases; bases outside gene matches: 9. CDR3 length: 15 residues. The CDR3 sequence is CASSPTTGAPYEQYF. The CDR3 DNA sequence: TGTGCCAGCAGCCCCACTACAGGGGCCCCCTACGAGCAGTACTTC.

This clonotype came up many times. J is TRBJ1-1 and V is TRBV20-1, with TRBD1 as a possible D gene (6 bases). Germline lookup yields CDR1 DFQATT and CDR2 SNEGSKA (reference sequence). The CDR3 has 14 residues. V was pared by 1 base and J by 4 bases, with 13 bases between. The chain's CDR3 is CSARAQTGATEAFF. The CDR3 nucleotides read TGCAGTGCTAGAGCCCAGACAGGCGCCACTGAAGCTTTCTTT.